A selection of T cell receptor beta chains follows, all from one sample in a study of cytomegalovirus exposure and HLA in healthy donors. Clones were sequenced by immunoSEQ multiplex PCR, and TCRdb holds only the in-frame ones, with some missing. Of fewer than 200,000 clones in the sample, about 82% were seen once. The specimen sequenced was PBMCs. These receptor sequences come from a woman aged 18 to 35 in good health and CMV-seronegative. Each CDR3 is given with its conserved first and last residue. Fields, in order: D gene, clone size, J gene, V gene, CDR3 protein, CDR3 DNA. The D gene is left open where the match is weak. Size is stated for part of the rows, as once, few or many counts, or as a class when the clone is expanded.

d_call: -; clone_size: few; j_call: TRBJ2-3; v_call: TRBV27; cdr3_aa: CASNKDRPTDTQYF; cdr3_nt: TGTGCCAGCAACAAAGACAGGCCTACAGATACGCAGTATTTT
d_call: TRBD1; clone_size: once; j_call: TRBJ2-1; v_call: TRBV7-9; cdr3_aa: CASSYQLPDRGNEQFF; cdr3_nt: TGTGCCAGCAGCTACCAACTACCGGACAGGGGCAATGAGCAGTTCTTC
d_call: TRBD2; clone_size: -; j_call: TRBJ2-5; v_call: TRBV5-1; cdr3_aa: CASRWGLAEETQYF; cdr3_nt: TGCGCCAGCAGGTGGGGACTAGCGGAAGAGACCCAGTACTTC
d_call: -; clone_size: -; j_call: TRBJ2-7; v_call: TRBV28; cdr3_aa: CASSIPNGNYEQYF; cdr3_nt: TGTGCCAGCAGCATCCCGAACGGTAACTACGAGCAGTACTTC
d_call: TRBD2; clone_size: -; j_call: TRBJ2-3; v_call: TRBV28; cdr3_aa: CASRSIAGELKSTDTQYF; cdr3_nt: TGTGCCAGCAGATCCATAGCGGGGGAACTAAAAAGCACAGATACGCAGTATTTT
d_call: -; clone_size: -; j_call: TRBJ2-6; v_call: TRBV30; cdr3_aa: CAWNGAGANVLTF; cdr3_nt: TGTGCCTGGAACGGGGCTGGGGCCAACGTCCTGACTTTC
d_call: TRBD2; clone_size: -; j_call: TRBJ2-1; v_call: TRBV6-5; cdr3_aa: CASRNAGTSRVEQFF; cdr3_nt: TGTGCCAGCAGGAACGCGGGGACTAGCCGAGTAGAGCAGTTCTTC
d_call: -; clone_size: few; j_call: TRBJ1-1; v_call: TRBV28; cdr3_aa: CASSLDRTEAFF; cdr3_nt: TGTGCCAGCAGTCTCGACAGGACTGAAGCTTTCTTT
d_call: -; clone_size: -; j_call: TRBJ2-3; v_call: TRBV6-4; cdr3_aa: CASSDSGGSGTDTQYF; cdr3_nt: TGTGCCAGCAGTGACTCCGGTGGTAGCGGCACAGATACGCAGTATTTT
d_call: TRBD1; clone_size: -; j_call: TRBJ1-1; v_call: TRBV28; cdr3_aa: CASTEHGTGFNTEAFF; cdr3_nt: TGTGCCAGCACGGAACATGGGACAGGCTTCAACACTGAAGCTTTCTTT
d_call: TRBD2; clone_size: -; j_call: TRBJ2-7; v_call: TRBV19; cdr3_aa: CASRKLAGSAEQYF; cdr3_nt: TGTGCCAGTAGAAAACTAGCGGGGTCCGCCGAGCAGTACTTC
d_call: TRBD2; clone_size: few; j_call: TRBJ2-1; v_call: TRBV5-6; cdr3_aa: CASSSPSGSYNEQFF; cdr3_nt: TGTGCCAGCAGCTCCCCTAGCGGCTCCTACAATGAGCAGTTCTTC
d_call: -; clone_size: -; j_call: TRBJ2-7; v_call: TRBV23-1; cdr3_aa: CASSQLYLAGGEQYF; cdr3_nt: TGCGCCAGCAGTCAATTATATCTGGCCGGGGGCGAGCAGTACTTC
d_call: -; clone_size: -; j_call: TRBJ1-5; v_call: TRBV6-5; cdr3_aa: CASSPSLSGQPQHF; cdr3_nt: TGTGCCAGCAGTCCGTCCCTTTCGGGACAGCCCCAGCATTTT
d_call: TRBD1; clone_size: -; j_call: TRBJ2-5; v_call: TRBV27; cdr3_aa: CASSPRDRGDEETQYF; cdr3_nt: TGTGCCAGCAGTCCCCGGGACAGGGGAGATGAAGAGACCCAGTACTTC
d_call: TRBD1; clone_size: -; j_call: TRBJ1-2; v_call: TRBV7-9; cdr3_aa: CASSSGQRPLSYGYTF; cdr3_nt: TGTGCCAGCAGCTCGGGACAGAGGCCCCTATCATATGGCTACACCTTC
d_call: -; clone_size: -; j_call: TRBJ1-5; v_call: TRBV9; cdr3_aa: CASSAGIRHDQPQHF; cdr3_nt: TGTGCCAGCAGCGCGGGGATACGGCACGATCAGCCCCAGCATTTT
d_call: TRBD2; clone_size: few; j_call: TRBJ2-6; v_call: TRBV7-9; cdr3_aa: CASSSRDYDSGANVLTF; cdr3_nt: TGTGCCAGCAGCTCCCGGGACTATGACTCTGGGGCCAACGTCCTGACTTTC
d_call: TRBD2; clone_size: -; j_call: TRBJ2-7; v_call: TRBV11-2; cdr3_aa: CASSHSGSSYEQYF; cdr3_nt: TGTGCCAGCAGCCATAGCGGGTCCTCCTACGAGCAGTACTTC
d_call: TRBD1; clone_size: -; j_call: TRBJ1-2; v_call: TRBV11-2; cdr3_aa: CASSVPGTGNYGYTF; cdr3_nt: TGTGCCAGCAGCGTTCCCGGGACAGGGAACTATGGCTACACCTTC
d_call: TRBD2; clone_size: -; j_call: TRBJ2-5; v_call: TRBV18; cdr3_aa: CASSTSGIFETQYF; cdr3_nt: TGTGCCAGCTCAACTAGCGGGATCTTTGAGACCCAGTACTTC
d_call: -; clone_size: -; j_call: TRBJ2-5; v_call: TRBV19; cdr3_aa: CASSAQGQETQYF; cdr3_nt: TGTGCCAGTAGCGCACAGGGCCAAGAGACCCAGTACTTC
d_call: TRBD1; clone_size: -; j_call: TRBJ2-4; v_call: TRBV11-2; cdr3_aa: CASSPWDRETKNIQYF; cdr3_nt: TGTGCCAGCAGCCCGTGGGACAGGGAAACCAAAAACATTCAGTACTTC
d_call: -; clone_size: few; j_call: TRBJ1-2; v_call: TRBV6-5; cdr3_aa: CASTFRPGGGYTF; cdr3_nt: TGTGCCAGCACTTTCCGTCCTGGAGGTGGCTACACCTTC
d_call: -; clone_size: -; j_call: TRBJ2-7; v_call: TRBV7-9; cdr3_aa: CASSFNSYEQYF; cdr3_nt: TGTGCCAGCAGCTTCAATAGCTACGAGCAGTACTTC
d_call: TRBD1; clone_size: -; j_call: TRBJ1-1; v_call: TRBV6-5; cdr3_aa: CASSAQTGTGLEAFF; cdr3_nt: TGTGCCAGCAGTGCTCAGACCGGGACAGGGCTAGAAGCTTTCTTT
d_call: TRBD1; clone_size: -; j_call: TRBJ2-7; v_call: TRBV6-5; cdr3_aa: CASSYASGTVTYEQYF; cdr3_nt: TGTGCCAGCAGTTACGCATCCGGGACAGTGACCTACGAGCAGTACTTC